Listed below are T cell receptor beta chains from one sample, sequenced in a study of beta chain features in type 1 diabetes. Generated by immunoSEQ multiplex PCR, the TCRdb table keeps only in-frame clones and is missing some. There are a few hundred thousand clones in the sample; 30% occur only once, and around 0.065% lies in the top ten. The sample comprised naive CD4+ T cells from blood. The receptor set was obtained from a man younger than 35 in good health. Each CDR3 is given with its conserved first and last residue. A D gene is named only where the DNA matches it firmly.

CDR3 | V | D
CASSTGSSYNEQFF | TRBV19 | -
CASSAYSGTEAFF | TRBV6-5 | -
CAWSGGTGKHGYTF | TRBV30 | TRBD1
CASSLLTSGYNEQFF | TRBV2 | TRBD2
CASSEETGERNEQFF | TRBV2 | TRBD1
CASSLGLANTGELFF | TRBV7-9 | -
CAWTRLNTEAFF | TRBV30 | -
CASSSGTIAKNIQYF | TRBV7-8 | TRBD2
CASSRQGLRQFF | TRBV11-1 | -
CASRQREEGEQFF | TRBV7-2 | -
CASCGTVLSYEQYF | TRBV2 | TRBD1
CASSRGLAGGPWNEQFF | TRBV7-9 | TRBD2
CASSWTGPSYNEQFF | TRBV7-8 | TRBD1
CAISGPSYEQYF | TRBV10-3 | -
CASSEARLAGVYEQFF | TRBV6-1 | TRBD2
CASSIGTYEQYF | TRBV19 | -
CASSPYGRNEQFF | TRBV27 | -
CASSFVTAGANVLTF | TRBV7-2 | -
CASSYLTGQETQYF | TRBV6-6 | TRBD1
CASSIDIAGTYNEQFF | TRBV19 | TRBD2
CAWTPTGGRWNTEAFF | TRBV30 | TRBD1
CASSSTGYSYEQYF | TRBV7-8 | -
CASSLLGWEQYF | TRBV28 | -
CAWSGYSNQPQHF | TRBV30 | -
CAIGVRGVNQPQHF | TRBV28 | TRBD1
CASSPLPGATYEQYF | TRBV18 | -
CASSPTRVRPGAFF | TRBV4-3 | -
CATSRPGNEQYF | TRBV15 | -
CASSAKTQYF | TRBV25-1 | -
CASSLMTRSSYEQYF | TRBV7-9 | -
CASSPSPQETQYF | TRBV5-4 | -
CASRAGTGTNNEQFF | TRBV2 | TRBD1
CASSVAPAGRPDTQYF | TRBV9 | TRBD2
CASSLGQETQYF | TRBV28 | -
CASRVGGADTQYF | TRBV6-1 | -
CASSLTGFNQPQHF | TRBV5-1 | TRBD1
CSVEPGEKGGYTF | TRBV29-1 | -
CASSLRRAEETQYF | TRBV7-9 | -
CSIWRSPDTQYF | TRBV29-1 | -
CASSSSGQGKYGEQFF | TRBV28 | TRBD1
CASIPELAANTGELFF | TRBV23-1 | -
CAWSVKGSQETQYF | TRBV30 | -
CASSPGPRNTGELFF | TRBV14 | -
CAWSVRRMNTGELFF | TRBV30 | -
CASSRGTTSSYNEQFF | TRBV5-1 | -
CASSRDSSYEQYF | TRBV25-1 | -
CASSLAQQETQYF | TRBV7-2 | -
CASSIYLKGSEQFF | TRBV7-9 | -
CASSLDPSYNEQFF | TRBV11-2 | -
CASSKDQQSNQPQHF | TRBV21-1 | -
CASTKGIGLADNEQFF | TRBV9 | TRBD2
CASSLGWEREHF | TRBV28 | TRBD2